This T cell receptor (beta chain) was captured by sequencing in a study of technical replicates of blood from a handful of donors. This clone was seen a handful of times. Its ends do not fully match the called genes, so a read error is possible. The data were produced by immunoSEQ multiplex PCR, yet TCRdb's version contains in-frame clones alone and is incomplete. Among fewer than 100,000 clones listed, approximately 94% were seen once. The receptor's source is a human donor in good health. Sequenced sample: T cells isolated from PBMCs.

The CDR3 DNA reads TGTGCCAGCAGCTTGGACTCATACTCGGAGAGGTGTTTC. Translating it yields CASSLDSYSERCF. The chain uses TRBV7-7 and TRBJ1-2; no reliable D call. Germline CDR1 and CDR2: SSHAT and FNYEAQ (reference sequence). This CDR3 is built from 13 residues.